This T cell receptor beta chain emerged from a study of blood T cells in healthy people across ages. A single count supports this clonotype. Antigen: not known. At one boundary the junction diverges from the germline segment, which might be a read error. Together with a sample-barcoded 5' primer, a J-beta primer mix was included in a second PCR lasting roughly 6 to 12 cycles. TCRdb ran MiXCR on the 5' RACE reads and lists one entry per CDR3 protein. The sample yields 650,000 to 700,000 distinct CDR3 sequences, about a third seen once. Donors gave roughly 9.1 milliliters of peripheral blood apiece. The length of the CDR3 is 16 residues. The germline V gene has CDR1 LNHNV and CDR2 YYDKDF (reference sequence). Study results and limitations: Bulk PBMC profiling left naive and antigen-experienced comparisons inconclusive. The donors' CMV status was not determined, possibly confounding changes in expanded clonotypes.

Sequencing input: blood. The sequence was collected from a woman older than 75 in good health. The chain carries TRBV15 and TRBJ1-4; D is uncertain. This CDR3 reads CAISRDHPLRDEKLFF. As DNA, the CDR3 is TGTGCCATCAGCAGAGATCACCCTCTTCGGGATGAAAAACTGTTTTTT.